This TCR beta chain was documented in a study of blood T cell repertoires in COVID-19. Across the whole study: The United States, Italy and Spain provided the acute and convalescent COVID-19 samples.

Donors in Cohort 3 who had recovered were those with two negative PCRs, healthcare professional clearance, or resolution of their symptoms. Germline V CDR1 and CDR2: SGHVS, FQNEAQ. This CDR3 has 16 amino acids. V lost 5 bases and J 0 bases, leaving 13 bases between the germline ends. Only in-frame clones appear in the TCRdb table, and some are missing; sequencing was by immunoSEQ multiplex PCR. The table includes about 260,000 clones, about 87% detected once. J is TRBJ2-2 and V is TRBV7-8; D is unclear. The receptor's source is a woman between 45 and 60 years old who had recovered from COVID-19. The source material was PBMCs or T cells enriched from blood (not recorded which). CDR3 amino acids: CASSMPAVTNTGELFF. DNA of the CDR3: TGTGCCAGCAGCATGCCCGCGGTTACGAACACCGGGGAGCTGTTTTTT.